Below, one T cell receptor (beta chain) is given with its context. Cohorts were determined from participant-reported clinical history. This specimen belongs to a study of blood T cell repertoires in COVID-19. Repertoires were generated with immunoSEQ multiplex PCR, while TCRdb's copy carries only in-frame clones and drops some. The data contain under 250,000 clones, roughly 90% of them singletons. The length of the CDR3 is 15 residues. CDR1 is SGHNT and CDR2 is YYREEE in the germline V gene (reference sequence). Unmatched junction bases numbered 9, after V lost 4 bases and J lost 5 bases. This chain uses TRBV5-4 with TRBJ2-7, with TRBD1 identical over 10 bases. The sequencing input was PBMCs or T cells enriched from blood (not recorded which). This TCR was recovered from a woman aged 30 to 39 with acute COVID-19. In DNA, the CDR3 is TGTGCCAGCAGCCCCGGACAGGGGGGCGTTGACGAGCAGTACTTC. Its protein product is CASSPGQGGVDEQYF.